Each of the 20 T cell receptor beta chains below was sequenced from the same sample in a study of T-cell reconstitution after alpha-beta-depleted transplantation in children. It was with unique molecular identifiers that the TCRbeta library was prepared. TCRdb reanalysed the PCR reads using MiXCR and keeps one entry per CDR3 protein. The table has about 640,000 distinct CDR3 sequences, approximately 16% seen once. The sample here was PBMCs from the stem cell graft donor, taken from the stem cell graft. The source is a human donor who donated a stem cell graft to a child with acute myeloid leukemia.

With regard to this clonotype: A read error may be the cause here, since a much bigger clone is one base away. The rearrangement joins TRBV20-1 to TRBJ1-1, with 7 bases identical to TRBD1. CDR3 length: 17 amino acids. Germline assignment: CDR1 DFQATT and CDR2 SNEGSKA (reference sequence). The CDR3 loop reads CSARDRLSFLGGTDAFF. For the CDR3, the DNA is TGCAGTGCTAGGGACAGGTTATCCTTCTTAGGGGGCACTGACGCTTTCTTT.

This clonotype was seen repeatedly, ten times or more. V usage is TRBV20-1 and J usage is TRBJ2-1, with TRBD1 matching over 8 bases. Germline V gene sequence: CDR1 DFQATT, CDR2 SNEGSKA (reference sequence). This CDR3 is built from 15 residues. Trimming at V came to 6 bases and at J to 2 bases, leaving 9 bases not matched to a gene. CDR3 coding DNA: TGCAGTGCCCGGAAACCGGGACAGGCCTACAATGAGCAGTTCTTC. Translating it yields CSARKPGQAYNEQFF.

The V and J genes are TRBV7-9 and TRBJ2-2, with a possible D match to TRBD1 (5 bases). Trimming stripped 5 bases from V and 4 bases from J, with 11 bases between. The CDR3 covers 14 residues. Germline V gene data show CDR1 as SEHNR and CDR2 as FQNEAQ (reference sequence). CDR3 region: CASSEGVVTGELFF. Written as DNA, the CDR3 is TGTGCCAGCAGCGAAGGGGTTGTCACCGGGGAGCTGTTTTTT.

This clonotype was picked up a small number of times. V is TRBV7-2 and J is TRBJ2-7; the D gene could be TRBD1 or TRBD2 (6 bases each). CDR1 and CDR2 (germline): SGHTA, FQGNSA. The germline V and J ends were trimmed by 7 bases and 1 base, with 17 bases remaining between them. The CDR3 totals 15 residues. The CDR3 nucleotides read TGTGCCAGCAAGCTGGGGGGCACGGGATCCTACGAGCAGTACTTC. This gives the protein CASKLGGTGSYEQYF.

The chain is built from TRBV21-1 and TRBJ2-6; TRBD1 is the table's D call and was not checked against the DNA. TRBV21-1 is a pseudogene. This CDR3 comprises 17 residues. CDR3 region: CASSKAQGMAGANVLIF. The CDR3 nucleotides read TGTGCCAGCAGCAAAGCGCAGGGGATGGCTGGGGCCAACGTCCTGATTTTC.

This clonotype was detected many times. V usage is TRBV20-1 and J usage is TRBJ1-6; D is ambiguous. CDR1 is DFQATT, CDR2 SNEGSKA, per germline (reference sequence). The CDR3 length is 15 residues. The V end lost 6 bases, the J end lost 0 bases, and 12 bases lay between the germline ends. CDR3 sequence reads: CSASGASSYNSPLHF. CDR3 nucleotides: TGCAGTGCCTCCGGTGCAAGCTCCTATAATTCACCCCTCCACTTT.

This clonotype was seen a single time. The chain couples TRBV12-3 or TRBV12-4 to TRBJ2-3, with D maybe TRBD1 (5 bases). Trimming stripped 5 bases from V and 0 bases from J, with 12 bases between. This CDR3 is built from 15 residues. Written as DNA, the CDR3 is TGTGCCAGCAGTCCCAGACAGACTAGCACAGATACGCAGTATTTT. Residues: CASSPRQTSTDTQYF.

This clonotype was recorded a few times. This rearrangement joins TRBV7-2 to TRBJ2-1, with a tentative D call TRBD2 (7 bases). The CDR3 has 14 amino acids. Trimming shortened V by 5 bases and J by 9 bases, and 17 bases separated the two germline ends. Germline CDR1 is SGHTA and CDR2 is FQGNSA. This chain's CDR3 is CASSPRQGGGEQFF. CDR3 sequence (DNA): TGTGCCAGCAGCCCTAGACAAGGGGGGGGTGAGCAGTTCTTC.

A few counts support this clonotype. The chain uses TRBV4-1 and TRBJ2-1, with a possible D match to TRBD1 (7 bases). This CDR3 spans 19 amino acids. V gave up 0 bases and J gave up 3 bases, with 21 bases separating them. CDR1 and CDR2 (germline): MGHRA, YSYEKL. The chain's CDR3 is CASSQDQDRRGLGYNEQFF. DNA for the CDR3: TGCGCCAGCAGCCAAGATCAAGACAGGAGGGGGCTCGGCTACAATGAGCAGTTCTTC.

In DNA form, the CDR3 reads TGTGCCAGCAGTTATCCCCAGTGGACCTACGAGCAGTACTTC. Amino acids: CASSYPQWTYEQYF. The V gene is TRBV6-5, the J gene TRBJ2-7; D not certain. V shed 3 bases and J shed 2 bases, with 11 bases lying between them. The CDR3 has 14 amino acids. Germline lookup yields CDR1 MNHEY and CDR2 SVGAGI.

This clonotype has a count of ten or more. This rearrangement joins TRBV6-5 to TRBJ1-1, with TRBD1 matching over 9 bases. J was trimmed by 0 bases and V by 2 bases; bases with no gene match: 4. This CDR3 has 16 residues. Per the germline V gene, CDR1 is MNHEY and CDR2 is SVGAGI. The CDR3 DNA sequence: TGTGCCAGCAGTTACGGGACAGGGCAAATGAACACTGAAGCTTTCTTT. Translated: CASSYGTGQMNTEAFF.

The J gene is TRBJ1-4, the V gene TRBV4-1; 8 bases match TRBD1. The junction had 12 bases not matched to a gene; V was cut back by 1 base and J by 5 bases. Germline lookup yields CDR1 MGHRA and CDR2 YSYEKL. The CDR3 is made up of 18 amino acids. CDR3 amino acids: CASSQGQGTSSQNEKLFF. DNA for the CDR3: TGCGCCAGCAGCCAAGGACAGGGGACCTCGTCCCAAAATGAAAAACTGTTTTTT.

This clonotype showed up just a few times. CDR3 DNA sequence: TGTGCCAGCAGCCAAGCCGGGACCCTAACCGGCGAGCAGTACTTC. It specifies CASSQAGTLTGEQYF. The chain links TRBV7-2 to TRBJ2-7; D assignment may be TRBD1 or TRBD2 (5 bases each). The CDR3 spans 15 residues. V lost 5 bases and J lost 6, with 20 bases in between. Germline CDR1 SGHTA, CDR2 FQGNSA.

This clonotype was seen repeatedly, ten times or more. This chain links TRBV20-1 with TRBJ2-5; 9 positions agree with TRBD2. Germline loops: CDR1 DFQATT, CDR2 SNEGSKA (reference sequence). With 0 bases clipped from V and 4 bases from J, the junction kept 6 bases outside the gene matches. This CDR3 region has 15 residues. The CDR3 sequence: CSAREGTSPRETQYF. DNA for the CDR3: TGCAGTGCTAGAGAGGGGACTAGCCCACGAGAGACCCAGTACTTC.

This clonotype was found a few times. The rearrangement uses TRBV30 and TRBJ2-7; D not resolved. The CDR3 is made up of 15 amino acids. Trimming took off 5 bases at V and 0 bases at J, with 17 bases between the two ends. Per germline, CDR1 GTSNPN and CDR2 SVGIG (reference sequence). The DNA for the CDR3 is TGTGCCTGGCGTACAGATGGGGTGGGCTCCTACGAGCAGTACTTC. Its translation: CAWRTDGVGSYEQYF. Supplemented by reference TRBV30 and TRBJ2-7, the full variable domain reads SQTIHQWPATLVQPVGSPLSLECTVEGTSNPNLYWYRQAAGRGLQLLFYSVGIGQISSEVPQNLSASRPQDRQFILSSKKLLLSDSGFYLCAWRTDGVGSYEQYFGPGTRLTVT.

The V and J genes are TRBV12-3 or TRBV12-4 and TRBJ2-2, with D perhaps given as TRBD1 or TRBD2 (7 bases each). Trimming stripped 11 bases from V and 1 base from J, with 20 bases between. The CDR3 length is 16 residues. The CDR3 region has the DNA TGTGCCGGTATCAGGGGGAGGGCGCTGAACACCGGGGAGCTGTTTTTT. Translating gives CAGIRGRALNTGELFF.

The chain employs TRBV5-5 and TRBJ2-7; 8 positions match TRBD1. Germline V gene lookup returns CDR1 SGHKS and CDR2 YYEKEE (reference sequence). With V trimmed by 5 bases and J by 2 bases, 3 bases remained unmatched. This CDR3 has 13 residues. The CDR3, as DNA: TGTGCCAGCAGTGTGACAGGGGCCTACGAGCAGTACGTC. It codes for CASSVTGAYEQYV.

This clonotype was counted at least ten times. This chain uses TRBV29-1 with TRBJ2-2; possibly TRBD2 for D (5 bases). Germline loops: CDR1 SQVTM, CDR2 ANQGSEA. Trimming pared 6 bases from V and 3 bases from J, leaving 5 bases between. The CDR3 is made up of 11 amino acids. CDR3 sequence (DNA): TGCAGCGTGGGAGACACCGGGGAGCTGTTTTTT. Its translation: CSVGDTGELFF.

This clonotype was observed a handful of times. The chain is built from TRBV11-1 and TRBJ2-7; D not certain. CDR1 and CDR2 from the germline V gene are SGHAT and FQDESV (reference sequence). The V gene lost 6 bases and the J gene lost 1 base, with 10 bases spanning the gap. This CDR3 is built from 13 residues. In DNA, the CDR3 is TGTGCCAGCAGGTCCCCTTGGTCCTACGAGCAGTACGTC. Its translation: CASRSPWSYEQYV.

This clonotype was counted many times. The chain employs TRBV20-1 and TRBJ2-1, with no clear D. Germline CDR1 is DFQATT and CDR2 is SNEGSKA (reference sequence). V was cut by 0 bases and J by 0 bases, with 9 bases left in between. The CDR3 loop spans 15 amino acids. CDR3 in amino acids: CSARDSRSSYNEQFF. DNA of the CDR3: TGCAGTGCTAGAGACTCGCGGAGCTCCTACAATGAGCAGTTCTTC.